This T cell receptor (beta chain) was sequenced in a study of T cells in women clearing cervical HPV infection. In the study overall: No precancer developed; the control's incident HPV16 infection cleared within 12 months. For cases, blood was sampled a median around 150 days after lesion detection, interquartile range about 90 to 230 days. Study-level points and caveats: TRBV6-7 relative abundance averaged about 0.11% in cases and roughly 0.17% in controls.

To note about this clone: Its antigen is undetermined. Coverage ceases 3 residues before the CDR3 finishes, and the germline J gene fills in the end.

The germline CDR1 and CDR2 sequences are SGHDN and FVKESK. This CDR3 has 17 amino acids. With 4 bases removed from V and 1 base from J, the gap between germline ends came to 17 bases. The protocol was immunoSEQ multiplex PCR, while the TCRdb copy is restricted to in-frame clones and leaves out a portion. The listing records some 41,000 clones. The sequence came from a woman aged 18 to 75 with a cervical HPV16 infection that either progressed to CIN3+ or cleared (not recorded which). Sequenced input: blood buffy coat. The rearrangement joins TRBV14 to TRBJ2-1, with D uncertain. The covered CDR3 bases are TGTGCCAGCAGCCCCTCGTCCGCGGCCGGATCCTACAATGAG. This gives the protein CASSPSSAAGSYNE. The CDR3, in full, reads CASSPSSAAGSYNEQFF. Drawing the rest from reference TRBV14 and TRBJ2-1, the complete variable domain is EAGVTQFPSHSVIEKGQTVTLRCDPISGHDNLYWYRRVMGKEIKFLLHFVKESKQDESGMPNNRFLAERTGGTYSTLKVQPAELEDSGVYFCASSPSSAAGSYNEQFFGPGTRLTVL.